Below, 20 T cell receptor beta chains from the same sample are listed, as sequenced in a study of T cells in Graves' hyperthyroidism and ophthalmopathy (dated by TCRdb to the late 2010s). The library was made by multiplex PCR. The sequencer listed for this sample is Illumina HiSeq 2000. Amplification of TCR beta CDR3 regions was carried out from RNA transcripts. For the first round of RT-PCR on the TCR CDR3, the HTBI primer set was used together with the Qiagen OneStep RT-PCR kit. TCRdb passed the public sequencing reads through fastp at Q25 and MiXCR, retaining productive beta sequences. Entries are consolidated by CDR3 protein sequence, retaining the most common genes and DNA. The sample table lists under 350,000 distinct CDR3 sequences, roughly 23% of them with a count of one. Together, the top ten hold 50% of the sample. Sequenced sample: blood. The source is a woman between 45 and 60 years old with Graves' hyperthyroidism.

V gene TRBV9 combines with J gene TRBJ2-1, with 8 bases matching TRBD2. V trimming: 0 bases; J trimming: 13 bases; junction bases outside the gene matches: 9. The CDR3 has 14 residues. CDR1 SGDLS and CDR2 YYNGEE come from the germline V gene. The chain's CDR3 is CASSVGGTSLGQFF. Here the CDR3 DNA reads TGTGCCAGCAGCGTAGGTGGGACTAGTCTCGGTCAGTTCTTC.

There are a few counts of this clonotype. The chain recombines TRBV7-9 with TRBJ2-4, with 11 bases aligning to TRBD2. The germline gives CDR1 SEHNR, CDR2 FQNEAQ (reference sequence). The CDR3 contains 12 residues. V dropped 6 bases and J dropped 10; count of bases not matched to a gene: 2. The DNA of the CDR3 is TGTGCCAGCAGGGGGACTAGCGGTATTCAGTACTTC. Translating it yields CASRGTSGIQYF.

The rearrangement uses TRBV20-1 and TRBJ2-1, with D unresolved. Germline V lookup: CDR1 DFQATT, CDR2 SNEGSKA (reference sequence). V was trimmed by 3 bases and J by 0 bases, leaving 18 bases between them. This CDR3 has 17 residues. For the CDR3, the DNA is TGCAGTGCTAGGGATCCTACTAAAAGAAGCTCCTACAATGAGCAGTTCTTC. Its protein product is CSARDPTKRSSYNEQFF.

This clonotype has a count of ten or more. J is TRBJ2-2 and V is TRBV5-1, with D unclear. Germline V gives CDR1 SGHRS, CDR2 YFSETQ. Trimming cost V 4 bases and J 0 bases, with 10 bases left between them. The CDR3 consists of 15 residues. CDR3 region: CASSLGRSNTGELFF. Written as DNA, the CDR3 is TGCGCCAGCAGCCTCGGGCGGTCGAACACCGGGGAGCTGTTTTTT.

This clonotype came up many times. This rearrangement joins TRBV5-1 to TRBJ2-1, with TRBD2 matching over 8 bases. Trimming took 4 bases from V and 4 from J; bases not matched to a gene: 10. This CDR3 has 16 amino acids. CDR1 is SGHRS, CDR2 YFSETQ, per germline. For the CDR3, the DNA is TGCGCCAGCAGCCCCCTAACGGGAGGGATATACAATGAGCAGTTCTTC. Translation gives CASSPLTGGIYNEQFF.

The chain employs TRBV12-3 or TRBV12-4 and TRBJ2-2, with D perhaps TRBD1 or TRBD2 (5 bases each). Trimming cost V 10 bases and J 4 bases, with 16 bases left between them. The CDR3 consists of 14 residues. CDR3 residues: CAISAGTVTGELFF. The CDR3 bases are TGTGCCATCAGCGCCGGGACGGTCACCGGGGAGCTGTTTTTT.

The chain employs TRBV5-1 and TRBJ2-2; 7 bases fit TRBD2. J was trimmed by 6 bases and V by 4 bases; bases with no gene match: 12. Germline CDR1 reads SGHRS; CDR2 reads YFSETQ. The CDR3 runs 16 residues. The CDR3 loop is CASSIPGGAKAGELFF. The CDR3 DNA reads TGCGCCAGCAGCATTCCGGGGGGAGCGAAAGCCGGGGAGCTGTTTTTT.

This clonotype was recorded at least ten times. The V call is TRBV12-3 or TRBV12-4, the J call TRBJ2-3; D is unresolved. V lost 2 bases to trimming and J lost 2 bases, with 14 bases between them. The CDR3 has 16 amino acids. CDR3 nucleotides: TGTGCCAGCAGTTTATTGCTAGTTGACCCCACAGATACGCAGTATTTT. Protein sequence: CASSLLLVDPTDTQYF.

The chain is built from TRBV30 and TRBJ2-3, with D possibly called TRBD1 or TRBD2 (7 bases each). V lost 3 bases to trimming and J lost 3 bases, with 13 bases between them. The CDR3 runs to 14 residues. Germline V gene lookup returns CDR1 GTSNPN and CDR2 SVGIG (reference sequence). The DNA of the CDR3 is TGTGCCTGGAGCAGGGGGGGCCGTACAGATACGCAGTATTTT. Residues: CAWSRGGRTDTQYF.

This clonotype was observed many times. In DNA form, the CDR3 reads TGTGCCAGCAGTTCATCGGGGAGGGGCTTGAAGACCCAGTACTTC. This sequence encodes CASSSSGRGLKTQYF. This sequence joins TRBV12-3 or TRBV12-4 and TRBJ2-5; 7 bases align to TRBD2. This CDR3 comprises 15 residues. The junction had 11 bases not matched to a gene; V was cut back by 4 bases and J by 6 bases.

This chain links TRBV12-3 or TRBV12-4 with TRBJ1-1; D is unresolved. The V end was cut by 6 bases, the J end by 0 bases, with 14 bases between. This CDR3 is built from 15 residues. CDR3: CASSQGEGLNTEAFF. The CDR3 region has the DNA TGTGCCAGCAGCCAAGGAGAAGGGTTGAACACTGAAGCTTTCTTT.

The table lists this clonotype with many counts. The V call is TRBV20-1, the J call TRBJ1-1; maybe TRBD1 (5 bases). The V gene's germline CDR1 is DFQATT and CDR2 SNEGSKA (reference sequence). This CDR3 contains 13 residues. V was pared by 4 bases and J by 3 bases, with 12 bases between. The CDR3 DNA reads as TGCAGTGCTACAAGGGCGGGGGACACTGAAGCTTTCTTT. This sequence encodes CSATRAGDTEAFF.

This clonotype appeared a few times. The chain carries TRBV6-1 and TRBJ2-5; TRBD1 matches 9 bases. CDR1 MNHNS and CDR2 SASEGT come from the germline V gene. The trim removed 5 bases at V and 3 bases at J, leaving 7 bases unmatched. The CDR3 has 15 residues. CDR3 protein: CASSLPGQGKETQYF. In DNA, the CDR3 is TGTGCCAGCAGTCTCCCCGGACAGGGGAAAGAGACCCAGTACTTC.

The CDR3 nucleotides are TGCGCCAGCAGTGGGTATAACAGGGGAGAGGACGAGCAGTACTTC. Amino acids: CASSGYNRGEDEQYF. The V gene is TRBV10-2, the J gene TRBJ2-7; 7 bases are a match to TRBD1. V gave up 4 bases and J gave up 5 bases; unmatched junction bases: 11. Germline loops: CDR1 WSHSY, CDR2 SAAADI. This CDR3 is built from 15 residues.

This clonotype appeared many times. The chain combines TRBV9 with TRBJ1-1; no clear D gene. V lost 0 bases and J 7 bases, leaving 13 bases between the germline ends. Germline V gives CDR1 SGDLS, CDR2 YYNGEE. The CDR3 totals 14 residues. The CDR3, as DNA: TGTGCCAGCAGCGTAGTTCCAGGAACGGTTGAAGCTTTCTTT. Protein product: CASSVVPGTVEAFF.

This rearrangement joins TRBV20-1 to TRBJ2-5, with D perhaps matching TRBD1 (5 bases). The CDR3 spans 17 residues. V was shortened by 0 bases and J by 5 bases, with 22 bases between the two germline ends. The germline V gene has CDR1 DFQATT and CDR2 SNEGSKA (reference sequence). This CDR3 reads CSARDSPRQTVRETQYF. The CDR3 bases are TGCAGTGCTAGAGATTCCCCGAGACAGACGGTTCGGGAGACCCAGTACTTC.

This clonotype has only a few counts. V and J are TRBV7-3 and TRBJ2-1, with a tentative D call TRBD2 (7 bases). This CDR3 has 16 residues. CDR1 and CDR2 from the germline V gene are SGHTA and FQGTGA. Trimming took off 2 bases at V and 8 bases at J, with 19 bases between the two ends. The CDR3 DNA sequence: TGTGCCAGCAGCTTAGGGGACGGGGGGCGCCCCGATGAGCAGTTCTTC. Translation: CASSLGDGGRPDEQFF. The whole variable domain, remainder taken from reference TRBV7-3 and TRBJ2-1, is GAGVSQTPSNKVTEKGKYVELRCDPISGHTALYWYRQSLGQGPEFLIYFQGTGAADDSGLPNDRFFAVRPEGSVSTLKIQRTERGDSAVYLCASSLGDGGRPDEQFFGPGTRLTVL.

This clonotype appeared many times. This chain joins TRBV30 and TRBJ1-1; D uncertain. CDR1 and CDR2 from the germline V gene are GTSNPN and SVGIG (reference sequence). Trimming took 0 bases from V and 3 from J, leaving 8 bases between them. The CDR3 has 13 amino acids. CDR3 in amino acids: CAWSVGQDTEAFF. DNA of the CDR3: TGTGCCTGGAGTGTAGGCCAGGACACTGAAGCTTTCTTT.

This clonotype was seen a handful of times. The genes are TRBV3-1 and TRBJ1-4, with no clear D. In germline, CDR1 is LGHDT, CDR2 YNNKEL (reference sequence). CDR3 size: 13 residues. Trimming pared 4 bases from V and 5 bases from J, leaving 8 bases between. The CDR3 loop is CASSRTENEKLFF. CDR3 DNA sequence: TGTGCCAGCAGCCGAACCGAGAATGAAAAACTGTTTTTT.

This clonotype was counted many times. V is TRBV2 and J is TRBJ1-2; D is perhaps TRBD1 (5 bases). Germline V gene data show CDR1 as SNHLY and CDR2 as FYNNEI. The V end was cut by 8 bases, the J end by 8 bases, with 15 bases between. CDR3 size: 12 residues. CDR3 nucleotides: TGTGCCAGCGTGGTGAAGGGGAGCGGCTACACCTTC. Its protein is CASVVKGSGYTF.